Detailed here is one T cell receptor beta chain. The data are from a study of cytomegalovirus exposure and HLA in healthy donors. The CDR3 is made up of 14 amino acids. Germline V gene lookup returns CDR1 SGHTA and CDR2 FQGTGA. V lost 5 bases to trimming and J lost 3 bases; unmatched junction nucleotides: 2. Sequenced by immunoSEQ multiplex PCR; TCRdb stores in-frame clones only, minus some. The sample contains roughly 300,000 clones, around 89% of which appear only once. This chain uses TRBV7-3 with TRBJ2-5; 11 bases agree with TRBD2. The receptor's source is a woman between 18 and 29 years old in good health and CMV-seronegative. Sequenced: PBMCs. The CDR3 loop is CASSPGLAEETQYF. As DNA, the CDR3 is TGTGCCAGCAGCCCGGGACTAGCGGAAGAGACCCAGTACTTC.